This entry lists 2 T cell receptor beta chains sequenced from one sample in a study of T-cell reconstitution after alpha-beta-depleted transplantation in children. Preparing the TCRbeta library involved the use of unique molecular identifiers. TCRdb independently ran MiXCR on the PCR reads; one entry per CDR3 protein. Of about a million distinct CDR3 sequences listed, about 30% were seen once; the top ten hold roughly 31%. The specimen was PBMCs, mostly from graft donor cells, collected 360 days after TCRalphabeta/CD19-depleted stem cell transplant. The receptors shown here come from a boy in the first two years of life who had a stem cell transplant for SCID, so the T cells may come from the graft donor.

This chain uses TRBV28 with TRBJ2-5; no clear D. The CDR3 length is 14 residues. Germline CDR1 reads MDHEN; CDR2 reads SYDVKM. V dropped 3 bases and J dropped 2 bases, with 10 bases sitting between them. The CDR3 here is CASSFLAPQETQYF. The CDR3 DNA is TGTGCCAGCAGTTTTTTGGCGCCGCAAGAGACCCAGTACTTC.

This clonotype was found a few times. V gene TRBV19 combines with J gene TRBJ2-2; a weak D match, TRBD2 (6 bases). Per the germline V gene, CDR1 is LNHDA and CDR2 is SQIVND (reference sequence). The CDR3 has 18 residues. The germline V and J ends were trimmed by 4 bases and 3 bases, with 21 bases remaining between them. The CDR3 loop is CASSSPLGAGRHTGELFF. CDR3 nucleotides: TGTGCCAGTAGTAGTCCCCTTGGCGCAGGGAGGCACACCGGGGAGCTGTTTTTT.